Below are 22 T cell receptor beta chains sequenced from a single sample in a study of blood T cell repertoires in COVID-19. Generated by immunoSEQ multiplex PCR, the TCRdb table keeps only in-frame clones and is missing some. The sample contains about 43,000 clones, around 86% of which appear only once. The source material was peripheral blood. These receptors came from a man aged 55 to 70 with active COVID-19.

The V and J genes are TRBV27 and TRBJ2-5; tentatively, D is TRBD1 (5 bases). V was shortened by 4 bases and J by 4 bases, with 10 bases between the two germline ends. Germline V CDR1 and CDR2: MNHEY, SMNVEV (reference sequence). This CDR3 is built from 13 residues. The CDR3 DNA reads TGTGCCAGCAGTTCAGGGATGGTAGAGACCCAGTACTTC. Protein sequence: CASSSGMVETQYF.

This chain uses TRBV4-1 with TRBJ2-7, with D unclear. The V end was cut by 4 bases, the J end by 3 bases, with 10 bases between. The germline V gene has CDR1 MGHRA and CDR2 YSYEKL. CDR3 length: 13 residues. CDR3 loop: CASSRAFGYEQYF. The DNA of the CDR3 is TGCGCCAGCAGCCGAGCTTTTGGCTACGAGCAGTACTTC.

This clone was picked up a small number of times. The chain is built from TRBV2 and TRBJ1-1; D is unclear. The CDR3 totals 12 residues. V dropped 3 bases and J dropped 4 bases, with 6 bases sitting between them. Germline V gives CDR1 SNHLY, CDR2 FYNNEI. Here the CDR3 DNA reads TGTGCCAGCAGTGACCTCAGCACTGAAGCTTTCTTT. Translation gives CASSDLSTEAFF. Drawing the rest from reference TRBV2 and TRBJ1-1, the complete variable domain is EPEVTQTPSHQVTQMGQEVILRCVPISNHLYFYWYRQILGQKVEFLVSFYNNEISEKSEIFDDQFSVERPDGSNFTLKIRSTKLEDSAMYFCASSDLSTEAFFGQGTRLTVV.

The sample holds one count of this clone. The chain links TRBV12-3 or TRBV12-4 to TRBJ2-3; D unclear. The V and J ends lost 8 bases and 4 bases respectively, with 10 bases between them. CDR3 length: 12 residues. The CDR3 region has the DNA TGTGCCAGCGCCTTTAGTGCAGATACGCAGTATTTT. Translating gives CASAFSADTQYF.

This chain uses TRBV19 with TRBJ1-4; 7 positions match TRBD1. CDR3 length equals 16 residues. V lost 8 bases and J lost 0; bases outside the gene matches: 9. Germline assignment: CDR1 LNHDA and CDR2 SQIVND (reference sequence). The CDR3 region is CASRGQRGATNEKLFF. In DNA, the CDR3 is TGTGCCAGTCGGGGACAGCGAGGCGCAACTAATGAAAAACTGTTTTTT.

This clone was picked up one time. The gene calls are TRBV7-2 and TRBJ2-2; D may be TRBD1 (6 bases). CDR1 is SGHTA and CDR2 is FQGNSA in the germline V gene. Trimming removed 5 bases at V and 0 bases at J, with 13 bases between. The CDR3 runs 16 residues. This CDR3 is CASSPQGPSNTGELFF. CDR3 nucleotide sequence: TGTGCCAGCAGCCCCCAGGGGCCCTCGAACACCGGGGAGCTGTTTTTT.

This chain's CDR3 is CASSQDIVQPQHF. In nucleotides, the CDR3 is TGTGCCAGCAGCCAAGATATAGTACAGCCCCAGCATTTT. The V and J genes are TRBV4-2 and TRBJ1-5; no reliable D call. The CDR3 is 13 residues long. Germline V gives CDR1 LGHNA, CDR2 YNFKEQ. V was pared by 0 bases and J by 7 bases, with 7 bases between.

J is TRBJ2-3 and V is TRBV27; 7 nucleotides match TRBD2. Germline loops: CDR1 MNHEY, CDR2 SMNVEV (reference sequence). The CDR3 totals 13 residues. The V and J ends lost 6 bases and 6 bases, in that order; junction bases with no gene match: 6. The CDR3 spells CASRGRETDTQYF. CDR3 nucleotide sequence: TGTGCCAGCAGGGGGAGGGAGACTGATACGCAGTATTTT.

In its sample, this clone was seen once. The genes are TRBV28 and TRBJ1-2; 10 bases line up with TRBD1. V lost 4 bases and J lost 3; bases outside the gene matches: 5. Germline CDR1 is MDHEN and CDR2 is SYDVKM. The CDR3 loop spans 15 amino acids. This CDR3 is CASSSPGQGDYGYTF. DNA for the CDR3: TGTGCCAGCAGTTCCCCCGGACAGGGGGACTATGGCTACACCTTC.

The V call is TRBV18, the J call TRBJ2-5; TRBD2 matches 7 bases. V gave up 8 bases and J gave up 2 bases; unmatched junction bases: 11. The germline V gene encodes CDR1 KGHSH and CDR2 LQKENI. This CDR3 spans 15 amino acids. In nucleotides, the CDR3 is TGTGCCAGCACGCGACCTAGCGGAACACAAGAGACCCAGTACTTC. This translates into CASTRPSGTQETQYF.

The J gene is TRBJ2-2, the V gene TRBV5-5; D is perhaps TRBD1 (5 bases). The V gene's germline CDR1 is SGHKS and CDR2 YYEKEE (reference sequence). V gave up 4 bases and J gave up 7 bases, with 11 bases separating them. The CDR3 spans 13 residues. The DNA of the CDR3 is TGTGCCAGCAGCACTCAGGGTGTCGGGGAGCTGTTTTTT. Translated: CASSTQGVGELFF.

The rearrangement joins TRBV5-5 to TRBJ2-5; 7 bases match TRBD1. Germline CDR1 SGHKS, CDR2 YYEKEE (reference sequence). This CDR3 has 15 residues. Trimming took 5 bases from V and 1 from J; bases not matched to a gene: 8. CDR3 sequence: CASSYLGTAQETQYF. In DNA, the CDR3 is TGTGCCAGCAGTTACCTTGGGACAGCCCAAGAGACCCAGTACTTC.

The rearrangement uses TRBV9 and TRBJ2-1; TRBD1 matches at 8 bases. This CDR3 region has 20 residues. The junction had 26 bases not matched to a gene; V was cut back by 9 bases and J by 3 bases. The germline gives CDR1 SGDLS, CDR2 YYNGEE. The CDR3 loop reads CATRKRGDRGIRILYNEQFF. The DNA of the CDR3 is TGTGCCACCCGGAAGAGAGGAGACAGGGGTATCAGGATCCTCTACAATGAGCAGTTCTTC.

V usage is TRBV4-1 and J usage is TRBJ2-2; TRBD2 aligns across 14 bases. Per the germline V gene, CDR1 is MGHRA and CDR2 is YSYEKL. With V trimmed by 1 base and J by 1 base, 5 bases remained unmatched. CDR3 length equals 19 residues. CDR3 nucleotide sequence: TGCGCCAGCAGCCAAGCCAGACTAGCGGGAGGGGGGAACACCGGGGAGCTGTTTTTT. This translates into CASSQARLAGGGNTGELFF.

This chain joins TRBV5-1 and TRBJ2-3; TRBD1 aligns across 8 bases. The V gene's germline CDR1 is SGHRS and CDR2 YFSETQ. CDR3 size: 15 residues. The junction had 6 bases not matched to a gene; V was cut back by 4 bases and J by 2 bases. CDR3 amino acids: CASSPGQGFTDTQYF. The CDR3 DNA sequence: TGCGCCAGCAGCCCCGGACAGGGTTTCACAGATACGCAGTATTTT. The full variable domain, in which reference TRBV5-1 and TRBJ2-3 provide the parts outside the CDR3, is KAGVTQTPRYLIKTRGQQVTLSCSPISGHRSVSWYQQTPGQGLQFLFEYFSETQRNKGNFPGRFSGRQFSNSRSEMNVSTLELGDSALYLCASSPGQGFTDTQYFGPGTRLTVL.

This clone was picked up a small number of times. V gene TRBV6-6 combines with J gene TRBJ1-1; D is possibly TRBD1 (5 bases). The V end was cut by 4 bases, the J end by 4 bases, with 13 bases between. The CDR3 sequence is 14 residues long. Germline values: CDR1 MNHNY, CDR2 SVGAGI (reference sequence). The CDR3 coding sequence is TGTGCCAGCAGTTCCGGGACTGCCGCCACTGAAGCTTTCTTT. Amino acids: CASSSGTAATEAFF.

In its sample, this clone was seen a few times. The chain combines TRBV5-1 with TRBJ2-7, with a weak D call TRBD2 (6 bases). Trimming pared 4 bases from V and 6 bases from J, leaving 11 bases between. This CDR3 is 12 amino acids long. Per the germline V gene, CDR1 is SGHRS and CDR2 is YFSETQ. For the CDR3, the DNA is TGCGCCAGCAGCCCGACTAGAGGCGAGCAGTACTTC. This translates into CASSPTRGEQYF.

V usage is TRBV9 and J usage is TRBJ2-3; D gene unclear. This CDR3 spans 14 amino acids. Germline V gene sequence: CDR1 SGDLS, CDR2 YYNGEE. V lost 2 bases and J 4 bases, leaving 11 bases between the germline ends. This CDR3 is CASSVRDRADTQYF. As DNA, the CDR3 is TGTGCCAGCAGCGTCCGCGACCGGGCAGATACGCAGTATTTT.

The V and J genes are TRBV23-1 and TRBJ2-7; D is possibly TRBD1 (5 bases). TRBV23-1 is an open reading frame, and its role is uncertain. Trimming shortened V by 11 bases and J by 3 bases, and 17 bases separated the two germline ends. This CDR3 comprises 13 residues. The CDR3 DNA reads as TGCGCCTTAACCCTGGGGCGGAGCTACGAGCAGTACTTC. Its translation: CALTLGRSYEQYF.

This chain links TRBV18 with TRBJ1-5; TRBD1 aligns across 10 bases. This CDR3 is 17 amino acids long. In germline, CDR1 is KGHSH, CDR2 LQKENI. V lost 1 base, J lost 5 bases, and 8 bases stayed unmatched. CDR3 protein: CASSPQRGQGQHQPQHF. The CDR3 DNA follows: TGTGCCAGCTCACCACAGAGGGGACAGGGGCAACATCAGCCCCAGCATTTT.

DNA for the CDR3: TGTGCCAGCAGCTCCATACAGGGGAACTATGGCTACACCTTC. This sequence encodes CASSSIQGNYGYTF. This sequence joins TRBV7-9 and TRBJ1-2, with 7 bases aligning to TRBD1. Germline V CDR1 and CDR2: SEHNR, FQNEAQ (reference sequence). The CDR3 has 14 residues. With 4 bases clipped from V and 2 bases from J, the junction kept 4 bases outside the gene matches. The whole variable domain, filled in from reference TRBV7-9 and TRBJ1-2, reads DTGVSQNPRHKITKRGQNVTFRCDPISEHNRLYWYRQTLGQGPEFLTYFQNEAQLEKSRLLSDRFSAERPKGSFSTLEIQRTEQGDSAMYLCASSSIQGNYGYTFGSGTRLTVV.

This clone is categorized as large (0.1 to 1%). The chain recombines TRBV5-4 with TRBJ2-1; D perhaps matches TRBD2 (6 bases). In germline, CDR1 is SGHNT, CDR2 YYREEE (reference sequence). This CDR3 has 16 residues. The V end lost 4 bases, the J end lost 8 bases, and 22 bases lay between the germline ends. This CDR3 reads CASSPGPGNSSDEQFF. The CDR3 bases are TGTGCCAGCAGCCCTGGGCCCGGGAACTCTAGCGATGAGCAGTTCTTC. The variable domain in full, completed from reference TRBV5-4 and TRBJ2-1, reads ETGVTQSPTHLIKTRGQQVTLRCSSQSGHNTVSWYQQALGQGPQFIFQYYREEENGRGNFPPRFSGLQFPNYSSELNVNALELDDSALYLCASSPGPGNSSDEQFFGPGTRLTVL.